This is a list of T cell receptor beta chains from one sample in a study of regulatory dendritic cells for organ transplantation. Profiling relied on immunoSEQ multiplex PCR, and the TCRdb table lists in-frame clones only, not all of them. Of roughly 30,000 clones listed, under 90% are singletons. Specimen: naive CD8+ T cells from blood. The receptors shown here come from a human donor in good health. Each CDR3 is given with its conserved first and last residue. D genes are given only for firm matches. Clone size is given for some rows only: seen once, a few or many times, or a class if the clone is expanded.

>TRBJ2-1|TRBV14|-|-
CASRATVSSYNEQFF
TGTGCCAGCAGGGCGACAGTAAGCTCCTACAATGAGCAGTTCTTC
>TRBJ2-7|TRBV19|-|-
CASSIGGAGSYEQYF
TGTGCCAGTAGTATCGGAGGAGCAGGCTCCTACGAGCAGTACTTC
>TRBJ2-4|TRBV13|-|-
CASSLPGVGGKNIQYF
TGTGCCAGCAGCTTACCCGGGGTGGGGGGCAAAAACATTCAGTACTTC
>TRBJ2-3|TRBV14|-|-
CASSPWGSGADTQYF
TGTGCCAGCAGCCCCTGGGGTAGCGGAGCAGATACGCAGTATTTT
>TRBJ1-5|TRBV9|-|-
CASSSGGGGQPQHF
TGTGCCAGCTCTTCCGGGGGGGGAGGACAGCCCCAGCATTTT
>TRBJ1-5|TRBV9|TRBD1|-
CASSPGGGRQPQHF
TGTGCCAGCAGCCCAGGGGGCGGACGACAGCCCCAGCATTTT
>TRBJ2-1|TRBV6-5|-|-
CASSYTGRVEQFF
TGTGCCAGCAGTTACACAGGGAGAGTTGAGCAGTTCTTC
>TRBJ1-4|TRBV7-6|-|-
CASSLEAGWGEKLFF
TGTGCCAGCAGCTTAGAGGCAGGGTGGGGAGAAAAACTGTTTTTT
>TRBJ1-2|TRBV7-6|-|once
CASSLLAENYGYTF
TGTGCCAGCAGCTTACTCGCGGAAAACTATGGCTACACCTTC
>TRBJ2-7|TRBV9|TRBD2|once
CASSPTGTSGTYEQYF
TGTGCCAGCAGCCCCACTGGGACTAGCGGAACGTACGAGCAGTACTTC
>TRBJ2-5|TRBV7-8|-|-
CASSVELSSETQYF
TGTGCCAGCAGCGTCGAACTAAGCAGCGAGACCCAGTACTTC
>TRBJ1-3|TRBV2|TRBD1|once
CASREGDREPFGNTIYF
TGTGCCAGCAGAGAAGGGGACAGGGAGCCCTTCGGAAACACCATATATTTT
>TRBJ2-2|TRBV4-2|-|-
CASSPLGAPGELFF
TGTGCCAGCAGCCCTTTGGGGGCCCCCGGGGAGCTGTTTTTT
>TRBJ2-1|TRBV4-1|TRBD2|few
CASSLSLERLANEQFF
TGCGCCAGCAGCCTGTCCCTGGAGCGACTAGCAAATGAGCAGTTCTTC
>TRBJ2-7|TRBV13|TRBD1|-
CASNPSGTAGAYEQYF
TGTGCCAGCAACCCATCCGGGACAGCCGGAGCCTACGAGCAGTACTTC
>TRBJ1-5|TRBV4-1|-|-
CASSQGPGNQPQHF
TGCGCCAGCAGCCAAGGCCCGGGGAATCAGCCCCAGCATTTT
>TRBJ1-2|TRBV19|TRBD1|-
CASSSQGPSGYGYTF
TGTGCCAGTAGTTCACAGGGGCCTTCGGGCTATGGCTACACCTTC
>TRBJ2-1|TRBV11-3|TRBD1|-
CASSPQEKGTGNSYNEQFF
TGTGCCAGCAGCCCGCAGGAGAAAGGGACAGGGAACTCCTACAATGAGCAGTTCTTC
>TRBJ2-1|TRBV19|TRBD2|-
CASNWASGEDSYNEQFF
TGTGCCAGTAATTGGGCTAGCGGGGAAGACTCCTACAATGAGCAGTTCTTC
>TRBJ2-3|TRBV11-2|TRBD2|once
CASSFGLADTQYF
TGTGCCAGCAGCTTTGGACTAGCAGATACGCAGTATTTT
>TRBJ2-1|TRBV7-2|TRBD2|-
CASSRSLTSGGGVEQFF
TGTGCCAGCAGCCGCTCGTTGACTAGCGGGGGCGGGGTTGAGCAGTTCTTC
>TRBJ2-1|TRBV5-1|TRBD2|-
CASSLAGAGASSYNEQFF
TGCGCCAGCAGCTTGGCCGGAGCGGGGGCCAGCTCCTACAATGAGCAGTTCTTC
>TRBJ1-5|TRBV6-1|-|-
CASSGRGGQPQHF
TGTGCCAGCAGTGGGAGGGGGGGACAGCCCCAGCATTTT
>TRBJ2-7|TRBV7-8|TRBD1|-
CASSTRQGISYEQYF
TGTGCCAGCAGCACTCGACAGGGGATTTCCTACGAGCAGTACTTC
>TRBJ2-2|TRBV9|TRBD2|-
CASSVPSGRNTGELFF
TGTGCCAGCAGCGTGCCTAGCGGTAGGAACACCGGGGAGCTGTTTTTT
>TRBJ1-2|TRBV27|-|once
CASRPEGEGYGYTF
TGTGCCAGCAGACCCGAAGGGGAGGGCTATGGCTACACCTTC
>TRBJ1-1|TRBV19|TRBD1|-
CASSFGGGLTEAFF
TGTGCCAGTAGTTTTGGAGGGGGCTTAACTGAAGCTTTCTTT
>TRBJ1-4|TRBV7-9|-|-
CASRGDFSRGEKLFF
TGTGCCAGCAGAGGCGACTTCTCCCGCGGCGAAAAACTGTTTTTT
>TRBJ2-3|TRBV7-9|TRBD1|-
CASSPEKQGMKDTQYF
TGTGCCAGCAGTCCCGAGAAACAGGGGATGAAAGATACGCAGTATTTT
>TRBJ2-7|TRBV6-6|-|-
CASSYSGDPYEQYF
TGTGCCAGCAGTTATTCGGGGGATCCCTACGAGCAGTACTTC
>TRBJ2-3|TRBV4-3|TRBD1|-
CASSQTGSTDTQYF
TGCGCCAGCAGCCAGACAGGGAGCACAGATACGCAGTATTTT
>TRBJ1-5|TRBV6-6|-|-
CASSFDRYSNQPQHF
TGTGCCAGCAGTTTCGACAGGTATAGCAATCAGCCCCAGCATTTT
>TRBJ2-6|TRBV27|-|-
CASSLGGSGANVLTF
TGTGCCAGCAGTTTAGGGGGCTCCGGGGCCAACGTCCTGACTTTC
>TRBJ2-7|TRBV5-5|-|-
CASSQGQVSYEQYF
TGTGCCAGCAGCCAAGGACAAGTATCCTACGAGCAGTACTTC
>TRBJ2-3|TRBV6-1|TRBD2|-
CASTTSGGMDTQYF
TGTGCCAGCACGACTAGCGGGGGCATGGATACGCAGTATTTT
>TRBJ2-6|TRBV9|-|-
CASSLLSGANVLTF
TGTGCCAGCAGCCTCCTGAGTGGGGCCAACGTCCTGACTTTC
>TRBJ2-1|TRBV7-6|TRBD2|-
CASSLTTSGGDYNEQFF
TGTGCCAGCAGCTTAACGACTAGCGGGGGGGATTACAATGAGCAGTTCTTC
>TRBJ2-7|TRBV7-9|TRBD1|-
CASSFPRQGASYEQYF
TGTGCCAGCAGCTTCCCCCGACAGGGGGCTTCCTACGAGCAGTACTTC
>TRBJ2-7|TRBV4-3|TRBD2|-
CASSQDLGLAGLYEQYF
TGCGCCAGCAGCCAAGATTTAGGACTAGCGGGCCTATACGAGCAGTACTTC
>TRBJ1-1|TRBV25-1|-|-
CASSEYTQGPEAFF
TGTGCCAGCAGTGAATATACCCAGGGCCCTGAAGCTTTCTTT
>TRBJ1-1|TRBV7-8|-|-
CASSLAVAAQGNTEAFF
TGTGCCAGCAGCTTAGCGGTGGCGGCGCAAGGGAACACTGAAGCTTTCTTT
>TRBJ2-7|TRBV7-2|TRBD1|-
CASSSTGGAAEQYF
TGTGCCAGCAGCTCGACAGGGGGCGCGGCCGAGCAGTACTTC
>TRBJ2-1|TRBV6-1|TRBD2|-
CASSDGGGPTNSYNEQFF
TGTGCCAGCAGTGATGGCGGGGGGCCAACAAACTCCTACAATGAGCAGTTCTTC
>TRBJ2-7|TRBV5-5|TRBD2|-
CASSWTRPSYEQYF
TGTGCCAGCAGCTGGACTAGGCCCTCCTACGAGCAGTACTTC
>TRBJ2-5|TRBV29-1|TRBD1|-
CSVEEDRGLKRETQYF
TGCAGCGTTGAAGAGGACAGGGGGCTTAAGAGAGAGACCCAGTACTTC
>TRBJ1-2|TRBV7-9|TRBD1|once
CASSWPGTELMGYTF
TGTGCCAGCAGCTGGCCCGGGACAGAATTGATGGGCTACACCTTC
>TRBJ1-1|TRBV7-6|-|-
CASSLTGETNTEAFF
TGTGCCAGCAGCCTCACAGGCGAAACTAACACTGAAGCTTTCTTT
>TRBJ2-1|TRBV7-2|-|few
CASSSPWTAREQFF
TGTGCCAGCAGCTCACCTTGGACTGCCCGTGAGCAGTTCTTC
>TRBJ2-1|TRBV18|-|-
CASSPGGNEQFF
TGTGCCAGCTCACCTGGGGGGAATGAGCAGTTCTTC
>TRBJ1-5|TRBV4-3|-|-
CASSEDSNSNQPQHF
TGCGCCAGCAGTGAAGACAGCAATAGCAATCAGCCCCAGCATTTT
>TRBJ2-3|TRBV11-2|TRBD2|-
CASSRISGGTTDTQYF
TGTGCCAGCAGCCGAATTAGCGGGGGGACTACAGATACGCAGTATTTT
>TRBJ1-2|TRBV2|TRBD1|-
CASIDRGQANYGYTF
TGTGCCAGCATTGACAGGGGCCAAGCTAACTATGGCTACACCTTC
>TRBJ1-6|TRBV7-9|-|few
CASSLAGVGGANSPLHF
TGTGCCAGCAGCTTAGCGGGTGTAGGAGGGGCTAATTCACCCCTCCACTTT
>TRBJ1-4|TRBV4-1|-|-
CASSQQDYHGGEKLFF
TGCGCCAGCAGCCAACAAGACTATCACGGTGGAGAAAAACTGTTTTTT
>TRBJ2-2|TRBV7-8|-|-
CASSFTVSGELFF
TGTGCCAGCAGCTTTACGGTCTCCGGGGAGCTGTTTTTT